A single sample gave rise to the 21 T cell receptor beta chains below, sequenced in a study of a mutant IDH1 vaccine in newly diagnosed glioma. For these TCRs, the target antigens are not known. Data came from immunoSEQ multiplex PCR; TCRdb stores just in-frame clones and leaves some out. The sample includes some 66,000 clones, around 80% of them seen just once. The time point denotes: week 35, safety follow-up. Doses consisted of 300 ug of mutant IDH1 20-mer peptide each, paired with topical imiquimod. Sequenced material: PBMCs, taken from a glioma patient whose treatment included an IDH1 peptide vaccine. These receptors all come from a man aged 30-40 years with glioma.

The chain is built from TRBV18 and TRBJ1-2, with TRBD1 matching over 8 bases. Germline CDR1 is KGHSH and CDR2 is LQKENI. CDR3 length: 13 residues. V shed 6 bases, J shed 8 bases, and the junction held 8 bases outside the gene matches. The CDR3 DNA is TGTGCCAGCTCTCTAACAGGGGGTGAAGGCTACACCTTC. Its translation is CASSLTGGEGYTF.

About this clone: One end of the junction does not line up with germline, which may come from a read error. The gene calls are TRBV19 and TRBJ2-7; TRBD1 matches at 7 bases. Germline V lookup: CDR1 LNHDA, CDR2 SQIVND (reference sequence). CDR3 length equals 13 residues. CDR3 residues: CASSIASSGQQTF. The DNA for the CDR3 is TGTGCCAGTAGTATCGCGTCGTCGGGACAGCAAACCTTC.

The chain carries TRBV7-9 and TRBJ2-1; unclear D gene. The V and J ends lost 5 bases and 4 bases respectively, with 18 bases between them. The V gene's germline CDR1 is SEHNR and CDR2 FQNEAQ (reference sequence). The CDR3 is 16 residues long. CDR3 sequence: CASSQKGVSIYNEQFF. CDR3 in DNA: TGTGCCAGCAGCCAAAAAGGAGTTAGTATATACAATGAGCAGTTCTTC.

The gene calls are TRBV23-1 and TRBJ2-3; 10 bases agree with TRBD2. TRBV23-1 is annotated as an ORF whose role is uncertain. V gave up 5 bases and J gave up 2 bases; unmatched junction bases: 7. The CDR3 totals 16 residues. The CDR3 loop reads CASSSTSGETTDTQYF. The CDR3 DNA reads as TGCGCCAGCAGTTCCACTAGCGGGGAGACCACAGATACGCAGTATTTT.

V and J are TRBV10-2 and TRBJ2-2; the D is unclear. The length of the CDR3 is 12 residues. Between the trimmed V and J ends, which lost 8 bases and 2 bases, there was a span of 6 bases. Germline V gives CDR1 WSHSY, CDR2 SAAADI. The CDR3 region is CASRRNTGELFF. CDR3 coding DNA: TGCGCCAGCCGGAGAAACACCGGGGAGCTGTTTTTT.

The DNA for the CDR3 is TGTGCCAGCAGTCGGGACAGGGTACGGAATGAAAAACTGTTTTTT. Amino acid sequence: CASSRDRVRNEKLFF. The V call is TRBV2, the J call TRBJ1-4, with 9 bases fitting TRBD1. V was pared by 5 bases and J by 5 bases, with 6 bases of the junction left unmatched. Germline CDR1 SNHLY, CDR2 FYNNEI. CDR3 length equals 15 residues.

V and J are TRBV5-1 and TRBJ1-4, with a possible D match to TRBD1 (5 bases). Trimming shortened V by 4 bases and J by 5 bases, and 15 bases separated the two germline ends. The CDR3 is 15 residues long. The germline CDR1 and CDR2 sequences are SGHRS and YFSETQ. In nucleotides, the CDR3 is TGCGCCAGCAGCGGGGGACCCGTGTTAAATGAAAAACTGTTTTTT. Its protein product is CASSGGPVLNEKLFF.

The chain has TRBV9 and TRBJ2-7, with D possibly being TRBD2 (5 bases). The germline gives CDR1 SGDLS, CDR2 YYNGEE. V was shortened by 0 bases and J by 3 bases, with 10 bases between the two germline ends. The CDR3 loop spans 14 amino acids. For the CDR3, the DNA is TGTGCCAGCAGCGTAGATCCGGGATACTACGAGCAGTACTTC. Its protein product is CASSVDPGYYEQYF.

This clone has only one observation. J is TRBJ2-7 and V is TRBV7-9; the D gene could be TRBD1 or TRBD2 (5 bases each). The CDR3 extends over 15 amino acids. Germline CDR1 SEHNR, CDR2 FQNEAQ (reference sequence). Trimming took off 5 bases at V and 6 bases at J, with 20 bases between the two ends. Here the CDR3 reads CASSTRDGRMGEQYF. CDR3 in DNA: TGTGCCAGCAGCACCCGGGACGGACGTATGGGCGAGCAGTACTTC.

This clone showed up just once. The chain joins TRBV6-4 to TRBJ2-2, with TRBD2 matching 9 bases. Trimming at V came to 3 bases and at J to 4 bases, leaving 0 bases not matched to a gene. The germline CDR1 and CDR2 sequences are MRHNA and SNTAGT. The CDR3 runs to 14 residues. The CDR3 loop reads CASSERGGTGELFF. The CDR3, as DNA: TGTGCCAGCAGTGAGCGGGGGGGCACCGGGGAGCTGTTTTTT.

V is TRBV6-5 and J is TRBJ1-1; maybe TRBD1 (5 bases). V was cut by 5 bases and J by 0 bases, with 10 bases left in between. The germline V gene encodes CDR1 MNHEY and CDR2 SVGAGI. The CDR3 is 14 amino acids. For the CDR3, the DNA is TGTGCCAGCAGTGTGGGACGTCTGAACACTGAAGCTTTCTTT. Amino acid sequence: CASSVGRLNTEAFF.

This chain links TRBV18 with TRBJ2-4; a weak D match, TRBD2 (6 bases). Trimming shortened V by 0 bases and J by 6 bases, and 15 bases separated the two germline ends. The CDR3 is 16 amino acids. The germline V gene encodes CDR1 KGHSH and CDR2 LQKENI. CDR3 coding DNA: TGTGCCAGCTCACCACCTGGGCGGGGCAATGGAAACATTCAGTACTTC. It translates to CASSPPGRGNGNIQYF.

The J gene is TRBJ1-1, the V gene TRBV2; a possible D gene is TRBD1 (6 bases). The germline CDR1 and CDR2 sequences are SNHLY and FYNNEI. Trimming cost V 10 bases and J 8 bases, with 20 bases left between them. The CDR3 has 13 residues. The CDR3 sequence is CATQTGLPTEAFF. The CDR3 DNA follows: TGTGCCACCCAAACAGGGTTACCAACCGAAGCTTTCTTT.

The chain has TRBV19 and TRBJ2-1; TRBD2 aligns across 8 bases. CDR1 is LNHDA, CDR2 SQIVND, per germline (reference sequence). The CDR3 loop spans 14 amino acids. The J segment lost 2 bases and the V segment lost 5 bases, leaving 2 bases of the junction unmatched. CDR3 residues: CASSVGGAYNEQFF. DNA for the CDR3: TGTGCCAGTAGTGTCGGGGGGGCCTACAATGAGCAGTTCTTC.

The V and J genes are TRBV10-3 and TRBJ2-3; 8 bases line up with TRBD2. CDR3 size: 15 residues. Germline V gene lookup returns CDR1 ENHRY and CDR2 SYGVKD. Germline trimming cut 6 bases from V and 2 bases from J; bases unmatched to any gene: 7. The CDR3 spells CAISGGGGPTDTQYF. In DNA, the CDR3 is TGTGCCATCAGCGGGGGGGGCGGGCCCACAGATACGCAGTATTTT.

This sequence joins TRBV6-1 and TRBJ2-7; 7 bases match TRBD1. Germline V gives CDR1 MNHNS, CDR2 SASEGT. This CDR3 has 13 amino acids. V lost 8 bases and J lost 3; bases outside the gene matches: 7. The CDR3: CASRWTGSYEQYF. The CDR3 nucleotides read TGTGCCAGCCGTTGGACAGGCAGCTACGAGCAGTACTTC.

As DNA, the CDR3 is TGTGCCAGCAGCGTAGTGCCGCCGAACTATGGCTACACCTTC. As protein: CASSVVPPNYGYTF. This chain links TRBV9 with TRBJ1-2; D gene ambiguous. CDR3 length: 14 amino acids. V was pared by 0 bases and J by 2 bases, with 8 bases between. Looked up from germline, CDR1 is SGDLS and CDR2 is YYNGEE. Supplemented by reference TRBV9 and TRBJ1-2, the full variable domain reads DSGVTQTPKHLITATGQRVTLRCSPRSGDLSVYWYQQSLDQGLQFLIQYYNGEERAKGNILERFSAQQFPDLHSELNLSSLELGDSALYFCASSVVPPNYGYTFGSGTRLTVV.

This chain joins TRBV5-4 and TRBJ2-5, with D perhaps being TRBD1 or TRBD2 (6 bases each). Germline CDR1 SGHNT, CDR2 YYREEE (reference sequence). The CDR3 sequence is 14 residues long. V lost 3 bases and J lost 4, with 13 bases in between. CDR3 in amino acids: CASSSPGGRETQYF. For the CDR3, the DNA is TGTGCCAGCAGCTCCCCTGGGGGGCGAGAGACCCAGTACTTC.

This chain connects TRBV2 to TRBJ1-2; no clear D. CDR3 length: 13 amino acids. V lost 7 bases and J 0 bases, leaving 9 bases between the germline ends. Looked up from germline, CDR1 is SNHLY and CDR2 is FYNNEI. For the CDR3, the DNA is TGTGCCAGCACCAGGTTGGCTAACTATGGCTACACCTTC. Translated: CASTRLANYGYTF.

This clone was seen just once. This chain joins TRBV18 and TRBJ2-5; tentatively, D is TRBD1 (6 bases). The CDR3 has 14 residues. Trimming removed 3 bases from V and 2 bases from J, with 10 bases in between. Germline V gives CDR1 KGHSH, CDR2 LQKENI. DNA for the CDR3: TGTGCCAGCTCACCCCGGGACAAACAAGAGACCCAGTACTTC. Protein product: CASSPRDKQETQYF.

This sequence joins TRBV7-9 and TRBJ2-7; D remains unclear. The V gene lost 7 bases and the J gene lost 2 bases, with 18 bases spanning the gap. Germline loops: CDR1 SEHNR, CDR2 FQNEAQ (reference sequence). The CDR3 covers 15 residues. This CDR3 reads CASNHIRDTPYEQYF. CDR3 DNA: TGTGCCAGCAACCATATCCGAGACACTCCCTACGAGCAGTACTTC.